Described below is a single TCR beta chain sequence and its context. The count of this clone is one. This clone's antigen is unknown. No per-base quality is available; no much larger clone lies one base away. CD8 naive samples were CD45RO-negative cells positively selected for CCR7, giving a CD45RA+CCR7+ population that excluded TemRA cells. Donors were healthy HIV-negative adults with no recently reported acute infections or vaccinations. Only Caucasian adults living in Nashville, Tennessee, USA were represented among the donors. After blood collection by leukapheresis, PBMCs were isolated using Ficoll-Histopaque density gradient centrifugation and then cryopreserved in the vapor phase of liquid nitrogen. Analytical flow cytometry was used to check the purity and quantity of each magnetically sorted T cell population. From each sorted fraction, genomic DNA was isolated and quantified by UV absorbance on a Nanodrop 2000c.

This entry comes from a study of shared clonotypes between healthy human individuals (dated by TCRdb to 2018 to 2020). Background on the whole study: A couple of women and a few men aged 18 to 49 years were included in the cohort. For each donor, CD4 naive and CD4 memory were each given three plates, CD8 naive was given two plates, and CD8 memory was given one plate. Different laboratories and diverse techniques were used to prepare libraries and sequence TCR repertoires, to increase sequencing depth and limit assay-specific biases. Leukapheresis yielded between about 0.94 and 9 billion PBMCs per donor. To estimate repertoire size and how much clonotype sharing occurs between individuals, the study deeply sequenced the blood TCR repertoires of 5 or 6 healthy adults. On the study overall, not on this receptor specifically: Pairwise subsampling indicated that sequencing depth was expected to affect the degree of clonotype sharing among donors. Even with the large sequencing depth, rarefaction of the sorted-subset datasets indicated that sequencing was incomplete. Naive subsets generally had larger estimated clonotype richness than memory subsets did. Only blood was sampled, and tissue TCR repertoires likely differ from those in blood. Across a handful of donors, 5% to 6% of naive CD4, more than 3% of naive CD8, approximately 2.5% of memory CD4, and about 0.4% of memory CD8 clonotypes were shared. The genetic and exposure-history diversity represented was limited by the small number of donors. Clonotypes shared by all four sorted-subset donors showed higher generation probabilities than non-shared clonotypes.

TCR CDR3 regions were amplified from genomic DNA by multiplex PCR using the deep immunoSEQ assay. Extracted genomic DNA from each cell subset was spread evenly across all wells of several immunoSEQ 96-well plates, with each plate serving as a replicate. For sorted subsets, each replicate PCR was loaded with approximately 190 ng genomic DNA, equivalent to 25,000 to 30,000 T cell genomes. The purified libraries were quantified using a Qubit 3.0 fluorometer, sized with a Bioanalyzer 2100, and then quantified again using the KAPA Library Quantification kit. Every immunoSEQ 96-well plate was sequenced on a dedicated single-read 150-cycle Illumina NextSeq 550 flow cell. The source study handled its data this way. Because the immunoSEQ output held only junctional sequences and lacked quality scores, the filtering could not match the filtering applied to full-length reads. To assign V/J genes and CDR3, sequences were annotated using PyIR, a Python wrapper for IgBLAST v1.9, with IMGT germline references. Any read was removed if the V/J assignment was weak (E-value above 1e-6), the CDR3 was missing, or the read contained stop codons, out-of-frame junctions, or ambiguous translated residues. V3J clonotypes were defined as sequences sharing an identical inferred V gene, J gene, and CDR3 amino acid sequence. The percentage overlap between two repertoires was calculated by dividing the number of shared unique clonotypes by the size of the smaller repertoire. Three approaches were used to assess repertoire richness: RTK rarefaction, the Chao1 estimator, and Recon v2.1 estimates of unobserved clonotypes. For all TCRbeta clonotypes obtained by the gDNA method from a handful of donors, generation probabilities were computed with OLGA. TCRdb carries this immuneACCESS record with in-frame sequences only. Its versions omit some clonotypes, under half of them owing to an unresolved V gene in the studies checked, with the rest unexplained. Clone size and V and J calls were adopted from that table, with D and trimming inferred from the DNA. Across this sample there are around 560,000 clones, with 85% to 95% seen only once. The ten largest clones take up over 0.1% of the sample.

V loses 6 bases, J loses 0 bases, and the germline ends lie 9 bases apart. The CDR1 and CDR2 encoded by the germline V gene are LGHNA and YNFKEQ. The CDR3 numbers 14 residues from cysteine through phenylalanine. Only the CDR3 DNA is retained, 42 bases long and in frame from the first base. The receptor comes from a woman in her thirties in good health. This chain is built from TRBV4-2 and TRBJ1-5; TRBD1 might be the D gene, on 5 matching bases. Material: naive CD8+ T cells sorted from blood. What the cell subset or site label conveys for this sample: CD45RA+CCR7+. CDR3 region: CASSRQYSNQPQHF. The base sequence is TGTGCCAGCAGTCGACAGTATAGCAATCAGCCCCAGCATTTT.